This entry is about one T cell receptor (beta chain). Germline V gene lookup returns CDR1 SGHTA and CDR2 FQGTGA. This CDR3 spans 12 amino acids. The V end lost 5 bases, the J end lost 6 bases, and 8 bases lay between the germline ends. The PCR had 60 Vbeta and 13 Jbeta primers. Some clones are missing from TCRdb's copy, which holds only in-frame ones; the method was immunoSEQ multiplex PCR. The table includes hundreds of thousands of clones, roughly 80% detected once. The sample originates from a study of cytomegalovirus exposure and HLA in healthy donors. The sequencing input was PBMCs. The clonotype comes from a male donor in good health and CMV-seronegative. This chain links TRBV7-3 with TRBJ2-1, with D possibly TRBD1 on 6 matching bases. CDR3 region: CASSKDSNEQFF. The CDR3 DNA follows: TGTGCCAGCAGCAAGGACAGCAATGAGCAGTTCTTC.